Each of the 25 T cell receptor beta chains below was sequenced from the same sample in a study of shared clonotypes between healthy human individuals. As defined, naive CD8 cells were CD45RO-negative and positively selected for CCR7, with terminally differentiated effector memory CD45RA+ cells excluded. Using immunoSEQ multiplex PCR, the repertoire was profiled, and TCRdb retains in-frame clones only, with some absent. Seen here are some 1,900,000 clones, approximately 94% observed once, and the top ten hold roughly 1%. The sequencing input was naive CD8+ T cells sorted from blood. These receptors were collected from a man aged 18 to 29 in good health.

This chain links TRBV5-6 with TRBJ2-4; TRBD1 might be the D (6 bases). V was clipped by 2 bases and J by 8 bases, with 11 bases between them. CDR3 length equals 13 residues. Germline CDR1 SGHDT, CDR2 YYEEEE. For the CDR3, the DNA is TGTGCCAGCAGCTTAACAGGGTCGGACATTCAGTACTTC. It encodes CASSLTGSDIQYF.

The rearrangement links TRBV28 to TRBJ1-1, with D possibly matching TRBD1 (5 bases). The CDR3 is made up of 15 amino acids. Trimming took 8 bases from V and 1 from J, leaving 17 bases between them. CDR1 is MDHEN, CDR2 SYDVKM, per germline. The CDR3 sequence: CASVGTLEGNTEAFF. Written as DNA, the CDR3 is TGTGCCAGCGTCGGGACCCTAGAGGGGAACACTGAAGCTTTCTTT.

Comment on this clone: The sample holds other DNA sequences that translate to the same CDR3. The chain employs TRBV30 and TRBJ1-2, with 7 bases that match TRBD1. V was pared by 0 bases and J by 5 bases, with 3 bases of the junction left unmatched. CDR3 size: 13 residues. Germline V gene lookup returns CDR1 GTSNPN and CDR2 SVGIG (reference sequence). The CDR3 is CAWSVQGDYGYTF. The CDR3 DNA reads TGTGCCTGGAGTGTCCAGGGGGATTATGGCTACACCTTC. Complete variable domain (other parts from reference TRBV30 and TRBJ1-2): SQTIHQWPATLVQPVGSPLSLECTVEGTSNPNLYWYRQAAGRGLQLLFYSVGIGQISSEVPQNLSASRPQDRQFILSSKKLLLSDSGFYLCAWSVQGDYGYTFGSGTRLTVV.

This chain uses TRBV6-5 with TRBJ2-7; D unclear. The CDR3 has 12 amino acids. V lost 5 bases, J lost 4 bases, and 9 bases lay in between. Per germline, CDR1 MNHEY and CDR2 SVGAGI. The DNA for the CDR3 is TGTGCCAGCAGTCCAACCATTTACGAGCAGTACTTC. Translation gives CASSPTIYEQYF.

The V gene is TRBV7-9, the J gene TRBJ2-1, with D possibly matching TRBD2 (7 bases). The CDR3 sequence is 15 residues long. Germline CDR1 reads SEHNR; CDR2 reads FQNEAQ (reference sequence). The germline V and J ends were trimmed by 5 bases and 8 bases, with 19 bases remaining between them. The DNA of the CDR3 is TGTGCCAGCAGCCCGATACAGGGAGGGGTTGATGAGCAGTTCTTC. Its translation: CASSPIQGGVDEQFF.

The rearrangement links TRBV30 to TRBJ2-7; D possibly corresponds to TRBD1 (6 bases). The CDR3 has 13 amino acids. Trimming stripped 3 bases from V and 3 bases from J, with 12 bases between. Germline assignment: CDR1 GTSNPN and CDR2 SVGIG (reference sequence). The CDR3, as DNA: TGTGCCTGGAGGCGTCAGGGGATCTACGAGCAGTACTTC. Its translation is CAWRRQGIYEQYF. The full variable domain, rest sourced from reference TRBV30 and TRBJ2-7, is SQTIHQWPATLVQPVGSPLSLECTVEGTSNPNLYWYRQAAGRGLQLLFYSVGIGQISSEVPQNLSASRPQDRQFILSSKKLLLSDSGFYLCAWRRQGIYEQYFGPGTRLTVT.

The V and J genes are TRBV9 and TRBJ2-2; weak D call: TRBD2 (6 bases). The ends were cut back, 3 bases at V and 4 bases at J, with 13 bases in the middle. The CDR3 covers 15 residues. Germline assignment: CDR1 SGDLS and CDR2 YYNGEE. In DNA, the CDR3 is TGTGCCAGCAGCGACCCGGGAGTGCGCACCGGGGAGCTGTTTTTT. Encoded protein: CASSDPGVRTGELFF. The whole variable domain, remainder taken from reference TRBV9 and TRBJ2-2, is DSGVTQTPKHLITATGQRVTLRCSPRSGDLSVYWYQQSLDQGLQFLIQYYNGEERAKGNILERFSAQQFPDLHSELNLSSLELGDSALYFCASSDPGVRTGELFFGEGSRLTVL.

V and J are TRBV5-1 and TRBJ2-3; 8 bases are a match to TRBD2. Germline assignment: CDR1 SGHRS and CDR2 YFSETQ. Losses at the gene ends were 4 bases for V and 0 bases for J; bases not matched to a gene: 4. The CDR3 length is 15 residues. The CDR3 bases are TGCGCCAGCAGCGAAATAGCGGGAAGCACAGATACGCAGTATTTT. This encodes CASSEIAGSTDTQYF.

The chain links TRBV28 to TRBJ1-2, with TRBD1 matching 8 bases. Germline V gene sequence: CDR1 MDHEN, CDR2 SYDVKM. Trimming at V came to 6 bases and at J to 3 bases, leaving 12 bases not matched to a gene. This CDR3 has 16 residues. CDR3 residues: CASSPPPTGVDYGYTF. CDR3 DNA sequence: TGTGCCAGCAGCCCCCCCCCGACAGGGGTGGACTATGGCTACACCTTC.

V is TRBV10-3 and J is TRBJ2-1; 10 bases are shared with TRBD1. Germline lookup yields CDR1 ENHRY and CDR2 SYGVKD. The CDR3 loop spans 15 amino acids. J lost 5 bases, V lost 6 bases, and 7 bases had no gene match. The CDR3 coding sequence is TGTGCCATCAGCCCCACCGGGACAGGGGACAATGAGCAGTTCTTC. Translation: CAISPTGTGDNEQFF.

The chain couples TRBV9 to TRBJ2-1, with D perhaps matching TRBD2 (5 bases). CDR3 length: 16 residues. Germline CDR1 SGDLS, CDR2 YYNGEE. V lost 0 bases and J 8 bases, leaving 18 bases between the germline ends. The CDR3 region has the DNA TGTGCCAGCAGCGTAGCTGGGCGGACTGCCTCGGATGAGCAGTTCTTC. This gives the protein CASSVAGRTASDEQFF.

Worth noting for this clone: Other nucleotide sequences from this sample produce the same CDR3. The genes are TRBV4-1 and TRBJ2-7; D is possibly TRBD2 (6 bases). Germline loops: CDR1 MGHRA, CDR2 YSYEKL. CDR3 length: 15 residues. V lost 1 base and J 4 bases, leaving 14 bases between the germline ends. Here the CDR3 reads CASSQGGGGHYEQYF. CDR3 sequence (DNA): TGCGCCAGCAGCCAAGGGGGAGGCGGACATTACGAGCAGTACTTC.

The chain recombines TRBV10-3 with TRBJ2-7; D is perhaps TRBD1 (6 bases). The CDR3 runs 14 residues. Per germline, CDR1 ENHRY and CDR2 SYGVKD. Trimming took 6 bases from V and 1 from J, leaving 13 bases between them. This chain's CDR3 is CAIRSGQLSYEQYF. In DNA, the CDR3 is TGTGCCATCAGGTCGGGACAACTGTCCTACGAGCAGTACTTC.

This clone has only one observation. The chain combines TRBV30 with TRBJ1-2; D gene ambiguous. CDR1 is GTSNPN, CDR2 SVGIG, per germline (reference sequence). Trimming took 5 bases from V and 8 from J, leaving 18 bases between them. This CDR3 is 13 amino acids long. CDR3 amino acids: CAWYPRGLGGYTF. For the CDR3, the DNA is TGTGCCTGGTACCCACGCGGTTTGGGGGGCTACACCTTC.

This clone appeared once. J is TRBJ2-1 and V is TRBV2; 7 nucleotides line up with TRBD1. Germline V gives CDR1 SNHLY, CDR2 FYNNEI. Trimming at V came to 5 bases and at J to 7 bases, leaving 11 bases not matched to a gene. The CDR3 is 15 amino acids. The CDR3 loop is CASSPTGAPLNEQFF. CDR3 sequence (DNA): TGTGCCAGCAGTCCCACAGGGGCCCCATTAAATGAGCAGTTCTTC.

V gene TRBV30 combines with J gene TRBJ2-5; D might be TRBD2 (5 bases). The V end lost 1 base, the J end lost 5 bases, and 11 bases lay between the germline ends. The germline V gene encodes CDR1 GTSNPN and CDR2 SVGIG (reference sequence). The length of the CDR3 is 13 residues. The CDR3 bases are TGTGCCTGGAGTGAAGGTACGGGGGAGACCCAGTACTTC. It encodes CAWSEGTGETQYF.

This rearrangement joins TRBV9 to TRBJ2-7; the match to TRBD2 covers 8 bases. Germline CDR1 reads SGDLS; CDR2 reads YYNGEE. V was clipped by 2 bases and J by 6 bases; unmatched bases: 10. The CDR3 loop spans 15 amino acids. CDR3 region: CASSVSGASGLEQYF. The CDR3, as DNA: TGTGCCAGCAGCGTTAGCGGGGCCTCCGGGCTCGAGCAGTACTTC.

This clone was seen once. The chain carries TRBV6-6 and TRBJ1-3, with D perhaps TRBD1 (5 bases). Germline V gene lookup returns CDR1 MNHNY and CDR2 SVGAGI (reference sequence). Between the trimmed V and J ends, which lost 2 bases and 3 bases, there was a span of 14 bases. CDR3 length: 16 residues. The CDR3 bases are TGTGCCAGCAGTTACGGCCCGGGGGTTTTTGGAAACACCATATATTTT. The encoded protein is CASSYGPGVFGNTIYF.

The chain is built from TRBV4-3 and TRBJ2-3; D may be TRBD1 or TRBD2 (5 bases each). The CDR3 spans 18 residues. Germline values: CDR1 LGHNA, CDR2 YSLEER. Trimming left V 2 bases short and J 0 bases short, with 18 bases between. DNA for the CDR3: TGCGCCAGCAGCCAACTCACTGGGACGACGACTAGCACAGATACGCAGTATTTT. Amino acid sequence: CASSQLTGTTTSTDTQYF.

This chain uses TRBV15 with TRBJ2-1; 10 bases agree with TRBD2. Losses at the gene ends were 5 bases for V and 4 bases for J; bases not matched to a gene: 5. This CDR3 contains 15 residues. Germline V gives CDR1 LNHNV, CDR2 YYDKDF (reference sequence). The CDR3 spells CATSGRAGGYNEQFF. Written as DNA, the CDR3 is TGTGCCACCAGCGGGAGAGCGGGGGGGTACAATGAGCAGTTCTTC.

The V gene is TRBV19, the J gene TRBJ1-5, with 7 bases fitting TRBD1. The germline V gene encodes CDR1 LNHDA and CDR2 SQIVND (reference sequence). This CDR3 comprises 15 residues. With 4 bases clipped from V and 5 bases from J, the junction kept 8 bases outside the gene matches. CDR3 protein: CASSTLTGVDQPQHF. The CDR3 nucleotides read TGTGCCAGTAGTACTCTTACAGGGGTGGATCAGCCCCAGCATTTT.

The genes are TRBV2 and TRBJ1-3; the D is unclear. CDR1 and CDR2 from the germline V gene are SNHLY and FYNNEI. Trimming stripped 10 bases from V and 0 bases from J, with 4 bases between. There are 11 residues in the CDR3. The CDR3 DNA is TGTGCCACCCTCTCTGGAAACACCATATATTTT. Its protein is CATLSGNTIYF.

Points on this clone: Compared with germline, one end of the junction differs, possibly owing to a read error. The chain recombines TRBV11-2 with TRBJ1-3; TRBD1 aligns across 7 bases. The germline CDR1 and CDR2 sequences are SGHAT and FQNNGV. The length of the CDR3 is 15 residues. CDR3 coding DNA: TGTGCCAGCAGCGTAGACAGGGCATCTGGAAACACCATATATTTT. Translated, it gives CASSVDRASGNTIYF.

V gene TRBV10-2 combines with J gene TRBJ2-7; TRBD1 matches at 7 bases. V shed 1 base and J 3 bases; nucleotides not matched to a gene: 3. CDR3 size: 14 residues. Germline V gene lookup returns CDR1 WSHSY and CDR2 SAAADI. This CDR3 reads CASSELTGYYEQYF. The CDR3 DNA sequence: TGCGCCAGCAGTGAGTTGACAGGGTACTACGAGCAGTACTTC.

The chain joins TRBV7-3 to TRBJ2-1; D is uncertain. V lost 0 bases and J lost 7, with 13 bases in between. The CDR3 length is 15 residues. The V gene's germline CDR1 is SGHTA and CDR2 FQGTGA. This chain's CDR3 is CASSLTGPAGNEQFF. The CDR3 DNA reads as TGTGCCAGCAGCTTAACGGGCCCCGCCGGAAATGAGCAGTTCTTC.